The 25 T cell receptor beta chains listed next were all sequenced from one sample in a study of blood T cell repertoires in COVID-19. Data came from immunoSEQ multiplex PCR; TCRdb stores just in-frame clones and leaves some out. Here the sample spans 150,000 to 200,000 clones, about 86% being singletons. Sequencing input: peripheral blood. These receptors originate from a woman aged 60-70 years with COVID-19, enrolled during active disease.

The sample holds a few counts of this clone. The J gene is TRBJ1-5, the V gene TRBV7-9; D is perhaps TRBD1 (5 bases). The CDR3 spans 14 residues. The V end lost 0 bases, the J end lost 9 bases, and 12 bases lay between the germline ends. Looked up from germline, CDR1 is SEHNR and CDR2 is FQNEAQ (reference sequence). The CDR3 sequence is CASSLAASGGPQHF. In nucleotides, the CDR3 is TGTGCCAGCAGCTTAGCGGCCTCCGGGGGGCCCCAGCATTTT.

This clone showed up just a few times. V and J are TRBV25-1 and TRBJ1-1; 8 positions match TRBD1. CDR3 size: 14 residues. Germline V lookup: CDR1 MGHDK, CDR2 SYGVNS. V was clipped by 4 bases and J by 1 base; unmatched bases: 2. CDR3 nucleotide sequence: TGTGCCAGCAGTGCCGGACAGGGGAACACTGAAGCTTTCTTT. Translation: CASSAGQGNTEAFF. Looking up the rest from reference TRBV25-1 and TRBJ1-1 gives the full variable domain: EADIYQTPRYLVIGTGKKITLECSQTMGHDKMYWYQQDPGMELHLIHYSYGVNSTEKGDLSSESTVSRIRTEHFPLTLESARPSHTSQYLCASSAGQGNTEAFFGQGTRLTVV.

The chain combines TRBV7-9 with TRBJ2-7, with 11 nucleotides matching TRBD1. CDR1 is SEHNR, CDR2 FQNEAQ, per germline (reference sequence). The trim removed 5 bases at V and 2 bases at J, leaving 8 bases unmatched. The CDR3 spans 16 residues. The chain's CDR3 is CASSPTPGQGAYEQYF. The CDR3 coding sequence is TGTGCCAGCAGCCCCACCCCGGGACAGGGGGCCTACGAGCAGTACTTC.

This sequence joins TRBV18 and TRBJ1-1; D gene uncertain. CDR3 length: 12 amino acids. CDR1 is KGHSH and CDR2 is LQKENI in the germline V gene. V was shortened by 5 bases and J by 3 bases, with 7 bases between the two germline ends. The CDR3 DNA sequence: TGTGCCAGCTCAGAGGGTGACACTGAAGCTTTCTTT. It is translated as CASSEGDTEAFF.

This chain joins TRBV7-3 and TRBJ2-7; 9 bases are shared with TRBD2. CDR1 SGHTA and CDR2 FQGTGA come from the germline V gene. After removal of 2 bases from V and 0 bases from J, the junction contained 5 bases not matched to a gene. The CDR3 consists of 16 residues. The CDR3 loop is CASSLQGSGSSYEQYF. Here the CDR3 DNA reads TGTGCCAGCAGCTTACAAGGTAGCGGGAGCTCCTACGAGCAGTACTTC.

The J gene is TRBJ2-3, the V gene TRBV7-6; 13 bases line up with TRBD2. The CDR3 contains 17 residues. From germline, CDR1 is SGHVS and CDR2 FNYEAQ. V was pared by 5 bases and J by 4 bases, with 9 bases of the junction left unmatched. CDR3 residues: CASSHILAGGPPDTQYF. The CDR3, as DNA: TGTGCCAGCAGCCACATACTAGCGGGAGGGCCCCCAGATACGCAGTATTTT.

CDR3 residues: CASTRGRWETQYF. CDR3 in DNA: TGTGCCAGTACCAGGGGGCGCTGGGAGACCCAGTACTTC. V and J are TRBV6-5 and TRBJ2-5, with 8 nucleotides matching TRBD1. V lost 9 bases to trimming and J lost 5 bases; unmatched junction nucleotides: 8. This CDR3 has 13 amino acids. Germline V gene lookup returns CDR1 MNHEY and CDR2 SVGAGI.

This rearrangement joins TRBV11-3 to TRBJ2-1; tentative D call: TRBD2 (6 bases). The CDR3 is 15 residues long. Germline values: CDR1 SGHNT, CDR2 YENEEA. V was clipped by 2 bases and J by 6 bases, with 14 bases between them. As DNA, the CDR3 is TGTGCCAGCAGCTTAATCGCGACTAGGGGCAATGAGCAGTTCTTC. Its protein is CASSLIATRGNEQFF. Supplemented by reference TRBV11-3 and TRBJ2-1, the full variable domain reads EAGVVQSPRYKIIEKKQPVAFWCNPISGHNTLYWYLQNLGQGPELLIRYENEEAVDDSQLPKDRFSAERLKGVDSTLKIQPAELGDSAVYLCASSLIATRGNEQFFGPGTRLTVL.

J is TRBJ2-1 and V is TRBV4-3, with D uncertain. This CDR3 is built from 13 residues. The ends were cut back, 4 bases at V and 5 bases at J, with 9 bases in the middle. Germline CDR1 and CDR2: LGHNA and YSLEER. The CDR3 reads CASSPLINNEQFF. CDR3 sequence (DNA): TGCGCCAGCAGCCCACTAATAAACAATGAGCAGTTCTTC.

The chain employs TRBV3-1 (or the pseudogene TRBV3-2) and TRBJ2-5; possible D gene TRBD2, 5 bases. The CDR3 has 12 amino acids. V lost 1 base and J 5 bases, leaving 5 bases between the germline ends. Germline V gives CDR1 LGHDT, CDR2 YNNKEL (reference sequence). The CDR3, as DNA: TGTGCCAGCAGCCAAGCGGGGGAGACCCAGTACTTC. It translates to CASSQAGETQYF.

The chain uses TRBV27 and TRBJ2-1; a possible D gene is TRBD2 (6 bases). Germline lookup yields CDR1 MNHEY and CDR2 SMNVEV (reference sequence). V lost 3 bases and J 7 bases, leaving 25 bases between the germline ends. The CDR3 spans 18 residues. Written as DNA, the CDR3 is TGTGCCAGCAGTTTTCTCCAGGGCTTCGCGGGAAAGGGAAATGAGCAGTTCTTC. It specifies CASSFLQGFAGKGNEQFF.

The genes are TRBV10-3 and TRBJ2-1; 8 positions match TRBD1. Trimming took 10 bases from V and 0 from J; bases not matched to a gene: 11. This CDR3 spans 16 amino acids. Germline V gene data show CDR1 as ENHRY and CDR2 as SYGVKD. This chain's CDR3 is CATWTGPGSSYNEQFF. The CDR3 DNA sequence: TGTGCCACCTGGACAGGGCCAGGGAGCTCCTACAATGAGCAGTTCTTC.

The rearrangement uses TRBV28 and TRBJ2-7; a weak D match, TRBD2 (6 bases). V was clipped by 2 bases and J by 2 bases, with 19 bases between them. The CDR3 is made up of 17 amino acids. Germline V gene lookup returns CDR1 MDHEN and CDR2 SYDVKM. The CDR3 DNA sequence: TGTGCCAGCAGTTTAAGGACAACTGGGACTCTCACCTACGAGCAGTACTTC. Amino acids: CASSLRTTGTLTYEQYF.

The chain links TRBV10-3 to TRBJ1-5; 7 positions agree with TRBD1. The trim removed 8 bases at V and 4 bases at J, leaving 8 bases unmatched. The CDR3 has 14 residues. Germline V CDR1 and CDR2: ENHRY, SYGVKD. In DNA, the CDR3 is TGTGCCATCTCGCAGACAGGGAGGAATCAGCCCCAGCATTTT. It is translated as CAISQTGRNQPQHF.

The chain has TRBV7-4 and TRBJ1-5; TRBD1 agrees at 8 bases. Trimming took 4 bases from V and 6 from J; bases not matched to a gene: 5. This CDR3 is 14 amino acids long. Germline V CDR1 and CDR2: SGHVT, SQSDAQ. The CDR3 nucleotides are TGTGCCAGCAGCTCGACAGGGGCTGTTCAGCCCCAGCATTTT. As protein: CASSSTGAVQPQHF.

The chain uses TRBV7-2 and TRBJ2-7; D is undetermined. Between the trimmed V and J ends, which lost 5 bases and 3 bases, there was a span of 5 bases. Germline V CDR1 and CDR2: SGHTA, FQGNSA. This CDR3 spans 11 amino acids. CDR3 DNA sequence: TGTGCCAGCAGCGCACTCTACGAGCAGTACTTC. This gives the protein CASSALYEQYF. Filled out from reference TRBV7-2 and TRBJ2-7, the complete variable domain reads GAGVSQSPSNKVTEKGKDVELRCDPISGHTALYWYRQSLGQGLEFLIYFQGNSAPDKSGLPSDRFSAERTGGSVSTLTIQRTQQEDSAVYLCASSALYEQYFGPGTRLTVT.

V usage is TRBV5-4 and J usage is TRBJ2-2; TRBD1 might be the D (5 bases). The CDR3 is 14 amino acids. Per the germline V gene, CDR1 is SGHNT and CDR2 is YYREEE (reference sequence). V lost 7 bases and J 2 bases, leaving 12 bases between the germline ends. The CDR3 nucleotides are TGTGCCAGCTTTCTGCAGGGAAACACCGGGGAGCTGTTTTTT. Protein: CASFLQGNTGELFF.

This clone was counted only a few times. The genes are TRBV4-3 and TRBJ2-7; 10 bases align to TRBD2. Trimming took 4 bases from V and 4 from J; bases not matched to a gene: 13. The CDR3 is 17 residues long. CDR1 is LGHNA, CDR2 YSLEER, per germline. In DNA, the CDR3 is TGCGCCAGCAGCCCCAACCCTGTAGCGGGAGGAAGGTACGAGCAGTACTTC. Its protein product is CASSPNPVAGGRYEQYF.

This chain links TRBV10-3 with TRBJ1-1, with D possibly matching TRBD1 (6 bases). There are 13 residues in the CDR3. Trimming took off 10 bases at V and 2 bases at J, with 14 bases between the two ends. In germline, CDR1 is ENHRY, CDR2 SYGVKD. This CDR3 is CATRTEANTEAFF. The CDR3 region has the DNA TGTGCCACCCGGACAGAAGCAAACACTGAAGCTTTCTTT.

V gene TRBV19 combines with J gene TRBJ2-3; tentatively, D is TRBD2 (6 bases). CDR1 and CDR2 (germline): LNHDA, SQIVND (reference sequence). V was shortened by 5 bases and J by 0 bases, with 12 bases between the two germline ends. The CDR3 is made up of 15 amino acids. In nucleotides, the CDR3 is TGTGCCAGTAGTCCTGCGGGACCCAGCACAGATACGCAGTATTTT. Protein product: CASSPAGPSTDTQYF.

The rearrangement joins TRBV15 to TRBJ2-3; the match to TRBD2 covers 8 bases. The CDR3 runs 16 residues. The ends lost 2 bases at V and 5 bases at J; junction bases unmatched: 9. The germline V gene has CDR1 LNHNV and CDR2 YYDKDF (reference sequence). CDR3 sequence reads: CATSRSGTRGGDTQYF. For the CDR3, the DNA is TGTGCCACCAGCAGATCCGGGACTAGGGGGGGAGATACGCAGTATTTT. The complete variable domain, with remaining parts taken from reference TRBV15 and TRBJ2-3, reads DAMVIQNPRYQVTQFGKPVTLSCSQTLNHNVMYWYQQKSSQAPKLLFHYYDKDFNNEADTPDNFQSRRPNTSFCFLDIRSPGLGDTAMYLCATSRSGTRGGDTQYFGPGTRLTVL.

The J gene is TRBJ2-5, the V gene TRBV9; no clear D gene. The CDR3 covers 14 residues. With 0 bases removed from V and 2 bases from J, the gap between germline ends came to 8 bases. Germline-derived CDR1 and CDR2 are SGDLS and YYNGEE. Here the CDR3 DNA reads TGTGCCAGCAGCGTAGAGCCACTACAAGAGACCCAGTACTTC. This encodes CASSVEPLQETQYF.

The rearrangement uses TRBV6-1 and TRBJ1-2; D is undetermined. Germline V gene data show CDR1 as MNHNS and CDR2 as SASEGT. The CDR3 runs to 14 residues. Deletions cut 6 bases from V and 0 bases from J, with 11 bases between. This CDR3 is CASSPPGANYGYTF. In DNA form, the CDR3 reads TGTGCCAGCAGCCCCCCGGGAGCTAACTATGGCTACACCTTC.

This clone was seen just once. This chain joins TRBV3-1 (or the pseudogene TRBV3-2) and TRBJ1-4; D is unresolved. Germline-derived CDR1 and CDR2 are LGHDT and YNNKEL (reference sequence). This CDR3 has 14 amino acids. The V end was cut by 4 bases, the J end by 8 bases, with 14 bases between. The CDR3 DNA sequence: TGTGCCAGCAGCCCCAGTCTGGCCCACGAAAAACTGTTTTTT. Amino acid sequence: CASSPSLAHEKLFF.

V is TRBV9 and J is TRBJ2-1, with D possibly matching TRBD1 (6 bases). Germline values: CDR1 SGDLS, CDR2 YYNGEE. Trimming stripped 1 base from V and 1 base from J, with 12 bases between. The length of the CDR3 is 16 residues. CDR3 sequence: CASSVSGTPSYNEQFF. The CDR3 DNA sequence: TGTGCCAGCAGCGTATCCGGGACACCTTCCTACAATGAGCAGTTCTTC. Full variable domain (missing parts from reference TRBV9 and TRBJ2-1): DSGVTQTPKHLITATGQRVTLRCSPRSGDLSVYWYQQSLDQGLQFLIQYYNGEERAKGNILERFSAQQFPDLHSELNLSSLELGDSALYFCASSVSGTPSYNEQFFGPGTRLTVL.